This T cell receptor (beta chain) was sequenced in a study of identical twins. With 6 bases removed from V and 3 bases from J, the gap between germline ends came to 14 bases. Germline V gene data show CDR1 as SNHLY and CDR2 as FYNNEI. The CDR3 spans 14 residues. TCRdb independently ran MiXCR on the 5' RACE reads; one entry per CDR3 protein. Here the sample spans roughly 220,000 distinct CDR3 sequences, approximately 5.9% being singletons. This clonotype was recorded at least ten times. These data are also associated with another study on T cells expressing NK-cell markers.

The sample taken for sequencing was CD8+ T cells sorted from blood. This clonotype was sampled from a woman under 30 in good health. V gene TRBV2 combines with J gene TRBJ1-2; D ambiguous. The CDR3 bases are TGTGCCAGCAGCGGCGTAAGCGAAGACTATGGCTACACCTTC. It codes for CASSGVSEDYGYTF.